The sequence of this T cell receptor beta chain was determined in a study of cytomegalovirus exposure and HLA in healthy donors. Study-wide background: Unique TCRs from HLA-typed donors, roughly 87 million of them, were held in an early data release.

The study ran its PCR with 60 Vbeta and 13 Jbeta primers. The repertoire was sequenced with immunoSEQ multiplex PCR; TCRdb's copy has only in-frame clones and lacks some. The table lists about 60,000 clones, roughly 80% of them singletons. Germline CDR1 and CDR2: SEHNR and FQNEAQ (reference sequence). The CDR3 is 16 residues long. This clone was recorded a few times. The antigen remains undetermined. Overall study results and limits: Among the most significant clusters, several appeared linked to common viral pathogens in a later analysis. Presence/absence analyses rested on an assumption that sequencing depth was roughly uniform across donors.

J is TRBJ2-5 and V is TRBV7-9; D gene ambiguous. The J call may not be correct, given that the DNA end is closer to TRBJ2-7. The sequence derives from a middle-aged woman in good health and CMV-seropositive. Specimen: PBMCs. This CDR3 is CASSFDKQKPAYEQYF. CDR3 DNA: TGTGCCAGCAGCTTTGACAAGCAGAAGCCGGCATACGAGCAGTACTTC.